This T cell receptor beta chain is drawn from a study of T cell responses to AZD1222 COVID-19 vaccine. The table lists this clone with a few counts. The antigen is unknown. Study findings and constraints: Only a handful of people who got AZD1222 tested seropositive at baseline. White British people made up most donors, females outnumbered males, and clonal diversity was possibly underestimated.

The CDR3 is 13 amino acids. Trimming stripped 5 bases from V and 1 base from J, with 7 bases between. CDR1 LNHNV and CDR2 YYDKDF come from the germline V gene (reference sequence). Sequenced by immunoSEQ multiplex PCR; TCRdb stores in-frame clones only, minus some. The sample records 150,000 or so clones, about 91% being singletons. This clonotype was sampled from an adult who received the AZD1222 COVID-19 vaccine. The chain combines TRBV15 with TRBJ2-3; D remains unclear. This material consisted of peripheral blood, taken 28 days after the second AZD1222 dose. DNA for the CDR3: TGTGCCACCAGCCTGACACGCACAGATACGCAGTATTTT. Translation gives CATSLTRTDTQYF.